The entry below gives a single TCR beta chain sequence along with its context. V trimming: 0 bases; J trimming: 2 bases; junction bases outside the gene matches: 13. The germline gives CDR1 SGHRS, CDR2 YFSETQ. This CDR3 region has 20 residues. This entry comes from a study of blood T cell repertoires in COVID-19. Per the study methods: Reference gene primers were amplified, and this amplification served to estimate nucleated cell counts. Sequenced by immunoSEQ multiplex PCR; TCRdb stores in-frame clones only, minus some. V, J and clone size are taken as reported in that table, and D and trimming were inferred from the DNA itself. The sample yields a few hundred thousand clones, approximately 90% seen once.

This clonotype was sampled from a woman aged 55 to 70 in a cohort exposed to, infected with or recovered from COVID-19 (not recorded which). Sequencing was done on a sample of PBMCs or T cells enriched from blood (not recorded which). V is TRBV5-1 and J is TRBJ1-6, with TRBD1 matching over 8 bases. The CDR3 here is CASSLAVTGAFGAYNSPLHF. The CDR3 coding sequence is TGCGCCAGCAGCTTGGCGGTGACAGGGGCCTTCGGGGCCTATAATTCACCCCTCCACTTT.